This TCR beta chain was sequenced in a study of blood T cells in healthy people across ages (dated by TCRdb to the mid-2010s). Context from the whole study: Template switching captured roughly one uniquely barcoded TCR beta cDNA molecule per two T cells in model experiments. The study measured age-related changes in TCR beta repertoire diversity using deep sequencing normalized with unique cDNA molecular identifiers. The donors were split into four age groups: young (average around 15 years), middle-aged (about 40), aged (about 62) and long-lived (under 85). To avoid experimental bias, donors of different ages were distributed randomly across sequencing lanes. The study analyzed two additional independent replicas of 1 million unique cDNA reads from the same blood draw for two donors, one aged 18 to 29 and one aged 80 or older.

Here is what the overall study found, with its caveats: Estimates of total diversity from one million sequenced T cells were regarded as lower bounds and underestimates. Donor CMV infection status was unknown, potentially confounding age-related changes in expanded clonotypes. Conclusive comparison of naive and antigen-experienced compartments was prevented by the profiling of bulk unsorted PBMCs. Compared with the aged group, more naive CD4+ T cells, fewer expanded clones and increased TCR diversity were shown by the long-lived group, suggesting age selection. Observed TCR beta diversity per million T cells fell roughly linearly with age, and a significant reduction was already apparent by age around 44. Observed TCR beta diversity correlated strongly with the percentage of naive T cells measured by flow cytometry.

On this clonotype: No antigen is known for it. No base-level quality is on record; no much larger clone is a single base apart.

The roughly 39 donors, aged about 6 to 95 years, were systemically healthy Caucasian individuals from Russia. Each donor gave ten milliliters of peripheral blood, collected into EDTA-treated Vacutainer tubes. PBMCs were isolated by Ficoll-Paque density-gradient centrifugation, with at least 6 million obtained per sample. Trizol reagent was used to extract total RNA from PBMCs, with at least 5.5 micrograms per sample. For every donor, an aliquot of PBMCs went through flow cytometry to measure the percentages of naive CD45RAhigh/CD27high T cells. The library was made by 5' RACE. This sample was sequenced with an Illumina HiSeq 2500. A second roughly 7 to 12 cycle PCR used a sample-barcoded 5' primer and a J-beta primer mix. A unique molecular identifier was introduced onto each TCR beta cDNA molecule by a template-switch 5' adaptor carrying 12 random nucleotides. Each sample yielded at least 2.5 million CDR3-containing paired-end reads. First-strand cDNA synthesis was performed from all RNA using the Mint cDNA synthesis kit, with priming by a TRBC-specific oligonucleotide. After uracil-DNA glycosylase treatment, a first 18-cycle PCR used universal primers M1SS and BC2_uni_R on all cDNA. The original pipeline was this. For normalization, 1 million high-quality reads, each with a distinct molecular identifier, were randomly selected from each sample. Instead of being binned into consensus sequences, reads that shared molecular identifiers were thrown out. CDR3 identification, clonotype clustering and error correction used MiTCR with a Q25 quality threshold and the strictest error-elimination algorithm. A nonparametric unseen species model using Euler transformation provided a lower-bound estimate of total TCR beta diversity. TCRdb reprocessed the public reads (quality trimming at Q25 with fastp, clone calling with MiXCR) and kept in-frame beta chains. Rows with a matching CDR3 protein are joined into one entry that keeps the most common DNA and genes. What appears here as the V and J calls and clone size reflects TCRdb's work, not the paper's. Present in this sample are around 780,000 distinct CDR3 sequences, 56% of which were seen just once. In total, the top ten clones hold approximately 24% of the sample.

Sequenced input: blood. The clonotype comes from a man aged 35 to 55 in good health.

The DNA reads as follows: TGTGCCAGCAGTGCTCCCGGGACAGGCTCCTACAATGAGCAGTACTTC. Translation gives CASSAPGTGSYNEQYF. This receptor chain uses TRBV7-2 and TRBJ2-1; TRBD1 matches 8 bases in the middle. TRBJ2-7 matches the DNA end more closely, so the J call is doubtful. There are 16 amino acids in the CDR3, from cysteine to phenylalanine inclusive. The entry retains the CDR3 DNA only, 48 bases that are in frame from base 1. Based on the germline V gene, the CDR1 and CDR2 sequences are SGHTA and FQGNSA.